The clone carrying this T cell receptor beta chain was observed once. This record belongs to a study of Ad26.COV2.S vaccination and SARS-CoV-2 variants. Study in general: Donor got 5x10^10 or 1x10^11 viral particles of Ad26.COV2.S.

Specified treatment: some 19 received Ad26.COV2.S at low or high dose, single or two shots; a few received placebo; per-sample allocation not given. After the first vaccine or placebo injection, samples were drawn on day 63. An adult of 18-55 years in Boston served as donor. The CDR3 runs 13 residues. V was cut by 4 bases and J by 5 bases, with 12 bases left in between. Germline V gives CDR1 PRHDT, CDR2 FYEKMQ (reference sequence). Sequencing used immunoSEQ multiplex PCR; TCRdb keeps in-frame clones, though not all of them. The sample has 350,000 to 450,000 clones, more than 75% seen once. Specimen: peripheral blood, collected in a trial of Ad26.COV2.S vaccine versus placebo. The clonotype comes from a person aged 18-65 years who received the Ad26.COV2.S COVID-19 vaccine or a placebo. The chain carries TRBV13 and TRBJ2-7; weak D call: TRBD1 (6 bases). This CDR3 is CASSSDRYDEQYF. In DNA form, the CDR3 reads TGTGCCAGCAGCTCCGACAGGTACGACGAGCAGTACTTC.